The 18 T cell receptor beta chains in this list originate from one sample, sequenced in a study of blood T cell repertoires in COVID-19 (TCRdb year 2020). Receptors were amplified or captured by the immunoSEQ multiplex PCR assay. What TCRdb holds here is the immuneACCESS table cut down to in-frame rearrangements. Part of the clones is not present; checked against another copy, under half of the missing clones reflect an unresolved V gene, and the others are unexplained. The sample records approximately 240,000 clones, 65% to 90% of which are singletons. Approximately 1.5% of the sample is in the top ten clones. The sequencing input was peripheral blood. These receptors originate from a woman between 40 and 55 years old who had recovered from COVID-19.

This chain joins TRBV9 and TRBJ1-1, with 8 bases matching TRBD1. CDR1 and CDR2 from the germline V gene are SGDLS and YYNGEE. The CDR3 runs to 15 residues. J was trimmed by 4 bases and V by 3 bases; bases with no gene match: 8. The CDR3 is CASSALLTGGTEAFF. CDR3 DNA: TGTGCCAGCAGCGCCCTCCTCACAGGGGGCACTGAAGCTTTCTTT.

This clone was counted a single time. The CDR3 nucleotides read TGTGCCAGCAGCCACTCAGGGGAGGGTGAAAAACTGTTTTTT. Translation: CASSHSGEGEKLFF. The chain couples TRBV5-4 to TRBJ1-4; possibly TRBD1 for D (6 bases). The germline V and J ends were trimmed by 4 bases and 7 bases, with 14 bases remaining between them. CDR3 length: 14 amino acids. CDR1 SGHNT and CDR2 YYREEE come from the germline V gene (reference sequence).

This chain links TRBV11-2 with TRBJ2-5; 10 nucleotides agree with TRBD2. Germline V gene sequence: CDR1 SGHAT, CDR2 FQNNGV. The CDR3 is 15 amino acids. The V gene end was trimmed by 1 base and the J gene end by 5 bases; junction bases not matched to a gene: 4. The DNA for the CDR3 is TGTGCCAGCAGCTTAGCAGCGGGGGGGCCGGAGACCCAGTACTTC. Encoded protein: CASSLAAGGPETQYF.

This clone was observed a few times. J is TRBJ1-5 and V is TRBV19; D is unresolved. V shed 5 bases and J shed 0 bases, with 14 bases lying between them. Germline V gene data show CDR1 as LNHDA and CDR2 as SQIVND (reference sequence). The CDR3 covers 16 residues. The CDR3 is CASSRYERPSNQPQHF. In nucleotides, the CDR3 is TGTGCCAGTAGTCGGTACGAGCGGCCTAGCAATCAGCCCCAGCATTTT.

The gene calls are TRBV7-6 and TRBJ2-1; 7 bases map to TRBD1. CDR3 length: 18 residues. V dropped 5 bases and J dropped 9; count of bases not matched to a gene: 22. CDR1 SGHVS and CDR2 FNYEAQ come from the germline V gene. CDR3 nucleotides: TGTGCCAGCAGCACTATGCGAAGGGACAGAGGACCTACAATTGAGCAGTTCTTC. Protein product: CASSTMRRDRGPTIEQFF.

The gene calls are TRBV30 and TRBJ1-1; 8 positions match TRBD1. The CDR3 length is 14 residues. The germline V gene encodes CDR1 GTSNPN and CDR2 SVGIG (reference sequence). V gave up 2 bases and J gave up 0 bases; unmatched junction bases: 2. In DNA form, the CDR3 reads TGTGCCTGGAGTCCCAGGGGGCTGAACACTGAAGCTTTCTTT. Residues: CAWSPRGLNTEAFF. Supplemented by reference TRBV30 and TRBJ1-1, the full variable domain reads SQTIHQWPATLVQPVGSPLSLECTVEGTSNPNLYWYRQAAGRGLQLLFYSVGIGQISSEVPQNLSASRPQDRQFILSSKKLLLSDSGFYLCAWSPRGLNTEAFFGQGTRLTVV.

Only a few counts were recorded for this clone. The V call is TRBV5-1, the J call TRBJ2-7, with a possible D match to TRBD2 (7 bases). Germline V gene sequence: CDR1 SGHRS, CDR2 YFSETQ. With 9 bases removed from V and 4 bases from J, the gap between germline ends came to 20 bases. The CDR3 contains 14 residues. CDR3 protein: CATRGAPTEYEQYF. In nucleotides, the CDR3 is TGCGCCACCCGGGGGGCTCCAACCGAATACGAGCAGTACTTC.

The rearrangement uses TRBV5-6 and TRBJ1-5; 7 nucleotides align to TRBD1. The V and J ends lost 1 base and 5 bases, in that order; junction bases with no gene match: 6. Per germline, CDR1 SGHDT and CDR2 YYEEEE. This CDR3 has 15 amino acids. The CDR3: CASSLYRGADQPQHF. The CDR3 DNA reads TGTGCCAGCAGCTTGTACAGGGGCGCAGATCAGCCCCAGCATTTT.

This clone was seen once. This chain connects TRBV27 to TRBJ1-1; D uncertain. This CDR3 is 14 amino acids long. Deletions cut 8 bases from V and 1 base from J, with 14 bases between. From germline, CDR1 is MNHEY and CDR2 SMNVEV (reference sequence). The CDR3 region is CASSPGRTNTEAFF. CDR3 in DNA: TGTGCCAGCTCCCCGGGGAGGACGAACACTGAAGCTTTCTTT.

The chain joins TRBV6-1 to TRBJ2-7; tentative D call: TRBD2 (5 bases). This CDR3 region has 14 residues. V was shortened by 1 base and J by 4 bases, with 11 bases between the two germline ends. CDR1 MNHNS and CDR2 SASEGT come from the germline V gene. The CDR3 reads CASSEVGVVYEQYF. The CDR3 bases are TGTGCCAGCAGTGAAGTGGGAGTTGTGTACGAGCAGTACTTC.

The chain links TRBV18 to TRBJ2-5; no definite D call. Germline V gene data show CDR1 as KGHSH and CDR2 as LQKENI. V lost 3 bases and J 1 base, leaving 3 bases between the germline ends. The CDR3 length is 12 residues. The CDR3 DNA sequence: TGTGCCAGCTCACCCTCCCAAGAGACCCAGTACTTC. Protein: CASSPSQETQYF. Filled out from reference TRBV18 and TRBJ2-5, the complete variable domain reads NAGVMQNPRHLVRRRGQEARLRCSPMKGHSHVYWYRQLPEEGLKFMVYLQKENIIDESGMPKERFSAEFPKEGPSILRIQQVVRGDSAAYFCASSPSQETQYFGPGTRLLVL.

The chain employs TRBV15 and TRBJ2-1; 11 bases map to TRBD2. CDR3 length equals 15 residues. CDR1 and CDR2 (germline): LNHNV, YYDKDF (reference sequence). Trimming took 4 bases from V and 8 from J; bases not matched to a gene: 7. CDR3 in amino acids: CATSIPSGGSDEQFF. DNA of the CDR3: TGTGCCACCAGCATACCTAGCGGGGGGTCTGATGAGCAGTTCTTC.

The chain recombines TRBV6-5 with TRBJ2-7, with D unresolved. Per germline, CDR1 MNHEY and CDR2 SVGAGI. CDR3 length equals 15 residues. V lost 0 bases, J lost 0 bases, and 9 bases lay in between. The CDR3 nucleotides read TGTGCCAGCAGTTACTCCCGAGGAAACTCCTACGAGCAGTACTTC. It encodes CASSYSRGNSYEQYF.

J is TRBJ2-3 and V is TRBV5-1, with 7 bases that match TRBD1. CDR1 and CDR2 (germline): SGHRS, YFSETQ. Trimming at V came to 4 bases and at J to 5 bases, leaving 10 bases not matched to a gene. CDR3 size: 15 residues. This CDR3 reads CASSPSGTVGDTQYF. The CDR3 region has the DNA TGCGCCAGCAGCCCGTCCGGGACAGTGGGAGATACGCAGTATTTT.

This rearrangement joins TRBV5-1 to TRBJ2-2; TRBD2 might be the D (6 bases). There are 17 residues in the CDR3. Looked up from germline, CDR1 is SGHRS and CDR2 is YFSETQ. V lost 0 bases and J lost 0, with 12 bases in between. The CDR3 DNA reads TGCGCCAGCAGCTTGGCCGTAGGAGGGGCGAACACCGGGGAGCTGTTTTTT. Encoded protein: CASSLAVGGANTGELFF. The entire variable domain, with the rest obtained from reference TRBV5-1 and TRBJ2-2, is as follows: KAGVTQTPRYLIKTRGQQVTLSCSPISGHRSVSWYQQTPGQGLQFLFEYFSETQRNKGNFPGRFSGRQFSNSRSEMNVSTLELGDSALYLCASSLAVGGANTGELFFGEGSRLTVL.

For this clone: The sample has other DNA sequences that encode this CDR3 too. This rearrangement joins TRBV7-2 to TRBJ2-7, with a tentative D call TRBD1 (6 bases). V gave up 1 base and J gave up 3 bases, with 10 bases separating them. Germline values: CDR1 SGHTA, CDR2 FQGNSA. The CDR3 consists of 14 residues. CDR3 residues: CASSLGDTYYEQYF. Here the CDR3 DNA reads TGTGCCAGCAGCTTAGGGGACACTTACTACGAGCAGTACTTC.

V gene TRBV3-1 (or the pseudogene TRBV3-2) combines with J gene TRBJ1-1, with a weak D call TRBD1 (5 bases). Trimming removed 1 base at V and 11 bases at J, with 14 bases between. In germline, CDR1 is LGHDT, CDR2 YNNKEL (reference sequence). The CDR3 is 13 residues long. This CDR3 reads CASSQAGGTHAFF. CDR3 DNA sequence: TGTGCCAGCAGCCAAGCTGGAGGGACCCATGCTTTCTTT.

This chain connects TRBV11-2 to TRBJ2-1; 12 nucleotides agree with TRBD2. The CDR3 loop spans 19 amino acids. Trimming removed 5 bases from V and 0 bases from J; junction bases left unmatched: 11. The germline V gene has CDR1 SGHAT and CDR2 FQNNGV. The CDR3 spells CASSKGLAGITSSYNEQFF. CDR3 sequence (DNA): TGTGCCAGCAGCAAAGGACTAGCGGGGATTACCAGCTCCTACAATGAGCAGTTCTTC.